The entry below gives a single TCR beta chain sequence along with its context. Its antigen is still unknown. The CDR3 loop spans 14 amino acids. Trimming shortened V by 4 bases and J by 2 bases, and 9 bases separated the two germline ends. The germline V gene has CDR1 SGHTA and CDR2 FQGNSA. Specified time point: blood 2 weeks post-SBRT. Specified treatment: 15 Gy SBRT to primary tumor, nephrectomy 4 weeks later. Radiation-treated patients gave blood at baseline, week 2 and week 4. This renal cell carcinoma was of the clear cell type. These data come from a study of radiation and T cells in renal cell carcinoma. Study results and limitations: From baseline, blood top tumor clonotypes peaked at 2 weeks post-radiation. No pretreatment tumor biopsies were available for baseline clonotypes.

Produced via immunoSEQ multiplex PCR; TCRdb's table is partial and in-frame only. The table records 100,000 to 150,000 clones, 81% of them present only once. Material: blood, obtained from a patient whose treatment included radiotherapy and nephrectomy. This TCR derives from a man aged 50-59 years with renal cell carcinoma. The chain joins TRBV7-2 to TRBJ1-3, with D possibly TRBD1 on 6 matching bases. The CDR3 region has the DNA TGTGCCAGCAGCTATACAGGGACTGGAAACACCATATATTTT. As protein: CASSYTGTGNTIYF.